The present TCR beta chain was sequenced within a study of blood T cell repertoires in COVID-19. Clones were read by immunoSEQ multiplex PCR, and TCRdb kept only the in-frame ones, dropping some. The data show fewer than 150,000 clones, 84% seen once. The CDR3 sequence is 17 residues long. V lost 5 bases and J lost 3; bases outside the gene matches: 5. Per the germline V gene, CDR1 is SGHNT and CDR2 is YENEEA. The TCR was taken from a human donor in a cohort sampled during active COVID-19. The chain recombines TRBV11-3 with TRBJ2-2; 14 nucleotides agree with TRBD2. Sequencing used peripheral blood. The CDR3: CASSLRLAGGHTGELFF. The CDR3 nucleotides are TGTGCCAGCAGCCTCCGACTAGCGGGGGGGCACACCGGGGAGCTGTTTTTT.